One T cell receptor beta chain is described in this entry. Its antigen is not identified. A read error may account for a junction end that differs from germline. Here immunoSEQ multiplex PCR was the method, and the copy in TCRdb shows in-frame clones only, minus some. The table lists fewer than 40,000 clones, 70% to 85% of them singletons. The CDR3 contains 15 residues. The V gene's germline CDR1 is SGHTA and CDR2 FQGNSA. This specimen belongs to a study of vaccination effects on CD4 cells after COVID-19. Study-wide points: Mainly new vaccine-induced clones made up the post-vaccine spike-reactive clones in convalescents. Whether induced by infection or by vaccine, clones showed marked clonal contraction late after vaccination.

Before any sequencing was done, the ViraFEST assay used viral peptide pools to expand antigen-specific CD4+ T cells. The culture ran for about 11 days, and then CD4+ T cells were isolated. Infection with SARS-CoV-2 occurred in the person between March and December 2020, and PCR confirmed it. The genes are TRBV7-2 and TRBJ1-2; D remains unclear. The sample consisted of CD4+ T cells from PBMCs cultured with a peptide pool, taken before COVID-19 vaccination. The TCR comes from a human donor who had a prior SARS-CoV-2 infection. The CDR3: CASSIAGQANYGYTF. The CDR3 coding sequence is TGTGCCAGCAGCATAGCAGGCCAGGCTAACTATGGCTACACCTTC.